This T cell receptor beta chain was captured in a study of cytomegalovirus exposure and HLA in healthy donors. Study-level information: Both the approximately 130 validation repertoires and the approximately 620 first-cohort repertoires used the same platform, as reported by a later analysis. General study results and limits: The study put under 200 TCR beta chains on its list as cytomegalovirus-associated.

The CDR3 contains 12 residues. Trimming cost V 2 bases and J 15 bases, with 14 bases left between them. The germline V gene encodes CDR1 SEHNR and CDR2 FQNEAQ (reference sequence). Worth noting for this clone: Its antigen remains unknown.

The study drew the donors from its approximately 110-subject validation cohort, separate from the roughly 700-subject first cohort. Profiled with immunoSEQ multiplex PCR; TCRdb holds only in-frame clones, not every one. The sample has roughly 75,000 clones; roughly 94% are singletons. This receptor was taken from a man younger than 35 in good health and CMV-seropositive. The chain couples TRBV7-9 to TRBJ2-4; no reliable D call. Material: PBMCs. The CDR3 DNA reads TGTGCCAGCAGCTTACTCGGGTCCCCGGGGTACTTC. The encoded protein is CASSLLGSPGYF.